These T cell receptor beta chains were read from a single sample in a study of response to subunit inactivated influenza vaccine. TCRdb called the RT-PCR reads again in MiXCR, with one record for every CDR3 protein. This table holds approximately 730,000 distinct CDR3 sequences, more than 11% found once. This specimen consisted of PBMCs from blood, obtained 14 days before vaccination. The origin of the receptors is a middle-aged man who received an inactivated influenza vaccine. CDR3s leave out the opening cysteine and the closing phenylalanine or tryptophan. The D gene is left open where the match is weak.

TRBJ1-4 | . | TRBV4-3 | ASSQDRRSLGEKLF
TRBJ2-2 | . | TRBV15 | ATSRQRTNTGELF
TRBJ1-1 | TRBD1 | TRBV18 | ASRGQSNTEAF
TRBJ2-1 | . | TRBV29-1 | SVEGYNEQS
TRBJ2-7 | . | TRBV29-1 | SAIGGQGKYEQY
TRBJ2-5 | TRBD1 | TRBV4-3 | ASSQRWTGGSETQY
TRBJ2-7 | . | TRBV28 | ASTDRRTYEQY
TRBJ2-7 | TRBD1 | TRBV7-8 | ASSLGFGGTGTYEQY
TRBJ2-7 | TRBD2 | TRBV6-2/TRBV6-3 | ASSYTSGRAVR
TRBJ2-1 | TRBD1 | TRBV12-3/TRBV12-4 | ASSRQGSSYNEQF
TRBJ2-5 | TRBD1 | TRBV20-1 | SAKTGEQETQY
TRBJ2-2 | . | TRBV5-1 | ASSSWGEISAGELF
TRBJ2-5 | . | TRBV15 | ATSRTRGKQETQY
TRBJ2-2 | TRBD2 | TRBV7-8 | ASSGGLAGVRELF
TRBJ1-6 | . | TRBV28 | ASTQARSSYNSPLH
TRBJ2-3 | . | TRBV5-1 | ASSPGESLSTDTQY
TRBJ2-7 | . | TRBV25-1 | ASSGTAEQY
TRBJ2-7 | . | TRBV2 | ASKAAKGEQY
TRBJ2-3 | . | TRBV7-2 | ASSLGFPIPDTQY
TRBJ1-2 | . | TRBV7-8 | ASSFAEDGYT
TRBJ1-6 | . | TRBV28 | ASSFPGVPLH
TRBJ1-1 | . | TRBV2 | ASSEYGGLAEAF
TRBJ2-2 | . | TRBV2 | ASTRGNTGELF
TRBJ1-5 | . | TRBV6-2/TRBV6-3 | ASSYFWGKGNQPQH